What follows are 10 T cell receptor beta chains derived from one specimen sequenced in a study of cytomegalovirus exposure and HLA in healthy donors. Method: immunoSEQ multiplex PCR; TCRdb's copy keeps in-frame clones and lacks some. The repertoire consists of tens of thousands of clones, with about 97% occurring once and the leading ten covering around 1.5%. Sequencing input: PBMCs. All receptors derive from a woman under 30 in good health and CMV-seropositive.

The rearrangement joins TRBV19 to TRBJ1-3; D is perhaps TRBD1 (5 bases). This CDR3 is built from 16 residues. The germline V and J ends were trimmed by 7 bases and 4 bases, with 20 bases remaining between them. Germline V gene lookup returns CDR1 LNHDA and CDR2 SQIVND (reference sequence). In DNA, the CDR3 is TGTGCCAGTACCCCCGGGACTTTCCTTGTCGGAAACACCATATATTTT. Encoded protein: CASTPGTFLVGNTIYF.

The chain carries TRBV5-1 and TRBJ2-2, with TRBD1 as a possible D gene (6 bases). V was cut by 0 bases and J by 6 bases, with 12 bases left in between. CDR3 length equals 15 residues. The V gene's germline CDR1 is SGHRS and CDR2 YFSETQ. As DNA, the CDR3 is TGCGCCAGCAGCTTGGGACAGGCCGTCCCCGGGGAGCTGTTTTTT. Translation gives CASSLGQAVPGELFF.

The rearrangement uses TRBV7-6 and TRBJ2-3; 9 bases agree with TRBD2. V dropped 3 bases and J dropped 6; count of bases not matched to a gene: 7. CDR1 and CDR2 from the germline V gene are SGHVS and FNYEAQ. The CDR3 is made up of 15 amino acids. The CDR3 is CASSFRGRAMDTQYF. The CDR3 DNA follows: TGTGCCAGCAGCTTCCGCGGGAGGGCCATGGATACGCAGTATTTT.

For the CDR3, the DNA is TGTGCCATCAGGGGGACAGGGGACACTGAAGCTTTCTTT. Translation gives CAIRGTGDTEAFF. V gene TRBV10-3 combines with J gene TRBJ1-1, with 10 bases lining up with TRBD1. The CDR3 has 13 amino acids. Trimming removed 6 bases from V and 3 bases from J; junction bases left unmatched: 1. The germline gives CDR1 ENHRY, CDR2 SYGVKD.

This sequence joins TRBV2 and TRBJ2-2, with D possibly TRBD2 on 5 matching bases. The CDR3 totals 14 residues. The V and J ends lost 7 bases and 2 bases respectively, with 11 bases between them. The germline V gene has CDR1 SNHLY and CDR2 FYNNEI. The CDR3 DNA reads TGTGCCAGCAACTCGGGGTCCAACACCGGGGAGCTGTTTTTT. Its translation is CASNSGSNTGELFF.

V usage is TRBV28 and J usage is TRBJ1-1, with 8 bases matching TRBD1. There are 14 residues in the CDR3. Looked up from germline, CDR1 is MDHEN and CDR2 is SYDVKM. The V segment lost 7 bases and the J segment 1 base; nucleotides outside the gene matches: 5. Written as DNA, the CDR3 is TGTGCCAGCATAGGTGACAGGGGGAACACTGAAGCTTTCTTT. Encoded protein: CASIGDRGNTEAFF.

The chain employs TRBV18 and TRBJ2-3, with TRBD2 matching 9 bases. Looked up from germline, CDR1 is KGHSH and CDR2 is LQKENI. The CDR3 loop spans 19 amino acids. With V trimmed by 3 bases and J by 2 bases, 15 bases remained unmatched. The CDR3: CASSPRGASGTVITDTQYF. In nucleotides, the CDR3 is TGTGCCAGCTCACCCAGGGGGGCTAGCGGGACCGTGATCACAGATACGCAGTATTTT.

This sequence joins TRBV2 and TRBJ2-3, with 10 bases fitting TRBD2. This CDR3 region has 18 residues. The germline V gene has CDR1 SNHLY and CDR2 FYNNEI. V shed 4 bases and J 0 bases; nucleotides not matched to a gene: 10. The CDR3 sequence is CASSGGIAGGTSTDTQYF. The CDR3 nucleotides read TGTGCCAGCAGTGGTGGAATAGCGGGAGGAACTAGCACAGATACGCAGTATTTT.

This clone has only one observation. The chain uses TRBV28 and TRBJ1-5; no clear D gene. Trimming pared 6 bases from V and 1 base from J, leaving 16 bases between. Germline V gene sequence: CDR1 MDHEN, CDR2 SYDVKM. This CDR3 is built from 16 residues. Here the CDR3 DNA reads TGTGCCAGCAGATCCTCGGGGTTAGGGAGCAATCAGCCCCAGCATTTT. It is translated as CASRSSGLGSNQPQHF.

The chain is built from TRBV30 and TRBJ2-5; the D gene is possibly TRBD1 (5 bases). Germline-derived CDR1 and CDR2 are GTSNPN and SVGIG (reference sequence). With 4 bases removed from V and 0 bases from J, the gap between germline ends came to 12 bases. The CDR3 is 14 amino acids. CDR3 coding DNA: TGTGCCTGGACTAAACCGGACAACCAAGAGACCCAGTACTTC. It codes for CAWTKPDNQETQYF.